This T cell receptor (beta chain) came from a study of shared clonotypes between healthy human individuals. Whole-study results and caveats: What rarefaction showed was incomplete sorted-subset sequencing despite large depth.

As concerns this clone: The antigen remains unidentified.

Once extracted for a subset, genomic DNA was divided evenly among several immunoSEQ plates. A roughly 200 ng quantity of DNA, 32,000 or so T cell genomes, went into the sorted-subset replicate PCRs. Measured with immunoSEQ multiplex PCR; TCRdb has only the in-frame clones, and not every one. Of roughly 1 million clones in the sample, roughly 75% were seen once. Germline CDR1 reads MGHDK; CDR2 reads SYGVNS. This CDR3 has 14 residues. The junction had 10 bases not matched to a gene; V was cut back by 6 bases and J by 9 bases. Sequencing was performed on memory CD4+ T cells sorted from blood. Subset: CD45RA-negative fraction. This chain links TRBV25-1 with TRBJ2-7, with TRBD2 identical over 11 bases. The clonotype originates from a man between 18 and 35 years old in good health. CDR3 in amino acids: CASRADGSGRGQYF. The CDR3 bases are TGTGCCAGCAGAGCGGACGGTAGCGGGAGGGGGCAGTACTTC.